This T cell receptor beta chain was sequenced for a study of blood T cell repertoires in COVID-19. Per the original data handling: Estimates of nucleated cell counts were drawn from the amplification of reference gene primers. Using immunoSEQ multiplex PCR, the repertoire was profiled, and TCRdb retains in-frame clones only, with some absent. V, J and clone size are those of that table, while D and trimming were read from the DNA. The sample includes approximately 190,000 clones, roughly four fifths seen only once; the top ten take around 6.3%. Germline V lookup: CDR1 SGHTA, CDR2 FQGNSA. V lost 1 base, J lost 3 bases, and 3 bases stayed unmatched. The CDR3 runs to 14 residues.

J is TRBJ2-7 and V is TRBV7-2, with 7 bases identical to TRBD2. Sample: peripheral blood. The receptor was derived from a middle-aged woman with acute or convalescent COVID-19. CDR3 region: CASSLGGGLYEQYF. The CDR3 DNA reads TGTGCCAGCAGCTTAGGGGGGGGACTCTACGAGCAGTACTTC.